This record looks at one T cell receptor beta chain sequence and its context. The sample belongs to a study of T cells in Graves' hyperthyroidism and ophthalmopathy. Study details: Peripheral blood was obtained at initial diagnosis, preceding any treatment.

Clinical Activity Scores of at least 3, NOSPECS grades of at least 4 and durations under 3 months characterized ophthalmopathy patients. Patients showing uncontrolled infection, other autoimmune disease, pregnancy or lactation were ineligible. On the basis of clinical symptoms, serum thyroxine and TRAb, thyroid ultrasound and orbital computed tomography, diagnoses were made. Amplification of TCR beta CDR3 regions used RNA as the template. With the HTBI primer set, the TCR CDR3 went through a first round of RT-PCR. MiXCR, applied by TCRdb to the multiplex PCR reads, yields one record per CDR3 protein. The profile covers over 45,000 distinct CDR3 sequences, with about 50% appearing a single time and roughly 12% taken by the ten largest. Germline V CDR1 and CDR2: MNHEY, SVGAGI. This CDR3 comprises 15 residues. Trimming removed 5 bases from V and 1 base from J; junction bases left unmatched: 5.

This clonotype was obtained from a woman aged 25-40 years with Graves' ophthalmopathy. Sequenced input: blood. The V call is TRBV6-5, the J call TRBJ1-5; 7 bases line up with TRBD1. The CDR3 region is CASSKDRVSNQPQHF. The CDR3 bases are TGTGCCAGCAGTAAAGACAGGGTGAGCAATCAGCCCCAGCATTTT.